The 5 T cell receptor beta chains below were found in one sample sequenced in a study of blood T cell repertoires in COVID-19. Method: immunoSEQ multiplex PCR; TCRdb's copy keeps in-frame clones and lacks some. The table shows a few hundred thousand clones, with more than 75% occurring only once. Sequences were obtained from peripheral blood. These receptor sequences come from a woman aged 40 to 50 who had recovered from COVID-19.

The J gene is TRBJ2-2, the V gene TRBV27, with D possibly TRBD1 on 5 matching bases. This CDR3 region has 14 residues. Trimming took 6 bases from V and 6 from J, leaving 14 bases between them. Germline values: CDR1 MNHEY, CDR2 SMNVEV (reference sequence). Written as DNA, the CDR3 is TGTGCCAGCAGACCCAGGGTTTTGGCCGGGGAGCTGTTTTTT. This codes for CASRPRVLAGELFF.

The V and J genes are TRBV11-2 and TRBJ1-2, with 10 bases lining up with TRBD1. Germline CDR1 reads SGHAT; CDR2 reads FQNNGV. The CDR3 covers 16 residues. With 6 bases clipped from V and 1 base from J, the junction kept 8 bases outside the gene matches. The CDR3, as DNA: TGTGCCAGCAGGCTAACCGGGACAGGGGATAACTATGGCTACACCTTC. It is translated as CASRLTGTGDNYGYTF.

CDR3 DNA sequence: TGTGCCAGCAGCCCCTTTCGGGTCCCCTACGAGCAGTACTTC. The encoded protein is CASSPFRVPYEQYF. This chain joins TRBV11-2 and TRBJ2-7; D not resolved. Germline CDR1 is SGHAT and CDR2 is FQNNGV. V lost 5 bases, J lost 2 bases, and 13 bases lay in between. The CDR3 has 14 residues.

The V call is TRBV21-1, the J call TRBJ2-1; the DNA was not compared with TRBD2, the D call given in the table. TRBV21-1 is described as a pseudogene. The CDR3 runs 18 residues. CDR3 in DNA: TGTGCCAGCAGCAAAGTCCCACTAGCGGGAGCGTCGGCCAATGAGCAGTTCTTC. Its protein product is CASSKVPLAGASANEQFF.

The rearrangement uses TRBV9 and TRBJ2-2, with 9 nucleotides matching TRBD1. This CDR3 has 19 residues. Losses at the gene ends were 4 bases for V and 7 bases for J; bases not matched to a gene: 20. Germline CDR1 is SGDLS and CDR2 is YYNGEE. In DNA form, the CDR3 reads TGTGCCAGCAGCTCCCGACAGGGGGAGGGGACAACAGGGGTCGGGGAGCTGTTTTTT. Encoded protein: CASSSRQGEGTTGVGELFF. Complete variable domain (other parts from reference TRBV9 and TRBJ2-2): DSGVTQTPKHLITATGQRVTLRCSPRSGDLSVYWYQQSLDQGLQFLIQYYNGEERAKGNILERFSAQQFPDLHSELNLSSLELGDSALYFCASSSRQGEGTTGVGELFFGEGSRLTVL.